One and the same sample provided the 17 T cell receptor beta chains below, sequenced in a study of shared clonotypes between healthy human individuals. Using immunoSEQ multiplex PCR, the repertoire was profiled, and TCRdb retains in-frame clones only, with some absent. In the table there are a few million clones, roughly nine tenths of which are singletons. Sequencing was done on a sample of naive CD4+ T cells sorted from blood. Described subset: CD45RA+ positively selected. These receptors all stem from a man between 18 and 29 years old in good health.

The chain joins TRBV9 to TRBJ2-2; 9 bases line up with TRBD1. This CDR3 has 13 amino acids. The V gene end was trimmed by 8 bases and the J gene end by 4 bases; junction bases not matched to a gene: 3. Germline V CDR1 and CDR2: SGDLS, YYNGEE. The CDR3 protein is CASQTGGTGELFF. The CDR3 coding sequence is TGTGCCAGTCAGACAGGGGGCACCGGGGAGCTGTTTTTT. Looking up the rest from reference TRBV9 and TRBJ2-2 gives the full variable domain: DSGVTQTPKHLITATGQRVTLRCSPRSGDLSVYWYQQSLDQGLQFLIQYYNGEERAKGNILERFSAQQFPDLHSELNLSSLELGDSALYFCASQTGGTGELFFGEGSRLTVL.

This chain connects TRBV19 to TRBJ1-6; D ambiguous. V was clipped by 2 bases and J by 9 bases, with 11 bases between them. Germline loops: CDR1 LNHDA, CDR2 SQIVND (reference sequence). The CDR3 has 14 amino acids. The CDR3 region has the DNA TGTGCCAGTAGTATATTGATACAGTCTTCACCCCTCCACTTT. Encoded protein: CASSILIQSSPLHF.

V gene TRBV5-4 combines with J gene TRBJ2-5; 7 bases line up with TRBD2. This CDR3 region has 14 residues. The germline V gene encodes CDR1 SGHNT and CDR2 YYREEE (reference sequence). Trimming took 4 bases from V and 1 from J; bases not matched to a gene: 4. The CDR3 nucleotides read TGTGCCAGCAGCCTCCCTAGCGGCCAAGAGACCCAGTACTTC. Its translation is CASSLPSGQETQYF.

This rearrangement joins TRBV11-3 to TRBJ2-4, with 7 bases matching TRBD1. Trimming removed 5 bases from V and 8 bases from J; junction bases left unmatched: 9. Germline loops: CDR1 SGHNT, CDR2 YENEEA. The CDR3 loop spans 14 amino acids. As DNA, the CDR3 is TGTGCCAGCAGCCCGACAGGGATTACGCACATTCAGTACTTC. It yields the protein CASSPTGITHIQYF.

The rearrangement uses TRBV9 and TRBJ2-3; 7 bases line up with TRBD1. The CDR3 sequence is 16 residues long. Germline V gene data show CDR1 as SGDLS and CDR2 as YYNGEE. V dropped 4 bases and J dropped 4; count of bases not matched to a gene: 12. The CDR3 sequence: CASSLPGQRTSDTQYF. As DNA, the CDR3 is TGTGCCAGCAGCTTACCGGGACAGAGAACGTCAGATACGCAGTATTTT.

V usage is TRBV10-2 and J usage is TRBJ2-5; TRBD2 aligns across 10 bases. V shed 10 bases, J shed 5 bases, and the junction held 16 bases outside the gene matches. In germline, CDR1 is WSHSY, CDR2 SAAADI. The length of the CDR3 is 16 residues. CDR3 residues: CATLPGASGSRETQYF. The CDR3 nucleotides read TGCGCCACCCTCCCAGGGGCTAGCGGGAGTCGGGAGACCCAGTACTTC.

The genes are TRBV7-9 and TRBJ2-1; 9 nucleotides line up with TRBD1. This CDR3 region has 16 residues. Unmatched junction bases numbered 9, after V lost 5 bases and J lost 4 bases. The germline CDR1 and CDR2 sequences are SEHNR and FQNEAQ (reference sequence). CDR3 residues: CASSQTQGARYNEQFF. For the CDR3, the DNA is TGTGCCAGCAGCCAGACACAGGGGGCGAGGTACAATGAGCAGTTCTTC.

The V and J genes are TRBV5-1 and TRBJ1-2; D might be TRBD1 (5 bases). CDR3 length: 15 amino acids. CDR1 and CDR2 from the germline V gene are SGHRS and YFSETQ. Between the trimmed V and J ends, which lost 0 bases and 1 base, there was a span of 10 bases. This CDR3 is CASSLGQDSNYGYTF. CDR3 DNA sequence: TGCGCCAGCAGCTTGGGTCAAGACAGTAACTATGGCTACACCTTC. The full variable domain, rest sourced from reference TRBV5-1 and TRBJ1-2, is KAGVTQTPRYLIKTRGQQVTLSCSPISGHRSVSWYQQTPGQGLQFLFEYFSETQRNKGNFPGRFSGRQFSNSRSEMNVSTLELGDSALYLCASSLGQDSNYGYTFGSGTRLTVV.

V and J are TRBV10-3 and TRBJ1-1, with D possibly TRBD1 on 5 matching bases. Germline CDR1 and CDR2: ENHRY and SYGVKD. Trimming took off 4 bases at V and 5 bases at J, with 8 bases between the two ends. The CDR3 has 12 amino acids. The CDR3 spells CAISAGVTEAFF. Here the CDR3 DNA reads TGTGCCATCAGTGCGGGGGTGACTGAAGCTTTCTTT.

Regarding this clone: This sample also contains other DNA sequences that code for the same CDR3. This rearrangement joins TRBV6-5 to TRBJ1-1; 12 bases align to TRBD1. Germline assignment: CDR1 MNHEY and CDR2 SVGAGI. This CDR3 is built from 14 residues. V lost 6 bases, J lost 4 bases, and 3 bases stayed unmatched. The CDR3 sequence: CASSRGQGATEAFF. In DNA form, the CDR3 reads TGTGCCAGCAGCCGGGGACAGGGGGCCACTGAAGCTTTCTTT.

The V call is TRBV5-1, the J call TRBJ2-7; D gene uncertain. Trimming removed 7 bases from V and 0 bases from J, with 8 bases in between. Germline V CDR1 and CDR2: SGHRS, YFSETQ. The CDR3 loop spans 12 amino acids. The DNA of the CDR3 is TGCGCCAGCTACAGCAGCTCCTACGAGCAGTACTTC. It yields the protein CASYSSSYEQYF.

The genes are TRBV7-9 and TRBJ2-5, with 10 bases fitting TRBD1. CDR3 length: 15 residues. The V segment lost 5 bases and the J segment 4 bases; nucleotides outside the gene matches: 7. Germline CDR1 is SEHNR and CDR2 is FQNEAQ (reference sequence). The CDR3 region has the DNA TGTGCCAGCAGCCGCTGGGACAGGGGACGAGAGACCCAGTACTTC. It yields the protein CASSRWDRGRETQYF.

This clone was seen a few times. The chain joins TRBV6-1 to TRBJ1-4, with 7 nucleotides matching TRBD1. Germline V gene lookup returns CDR1 MNHNS and CDR2 SASEGT. The CDR3 totals 15 residues. V was pared by 4 bases and J by 4 bases, with 6 bases of the junction left unmatched. The CDR3 reads CASSGQGVVNEKLFF. CDR3 DNA sequence: TGTGCCAGCAGTGGGCAGGGGGTGGTTAATGAAAAACTGTTTTTT.

The V and J genes are TRBV7-9 and TRBJ1-5, with D maybe TRBD1 (6 bases). Trimming pared 6 bases from V and 2 bases from J, leaving 14 bases between. Germline V lookup: CDR1 SEHNR, CDR2 FQNEAQ (reference sequence). The CDR3 contains 15 residues. CDR3 protein: CASSFRGVGNQPQHF. In DNA, the CDR3 is TGTGCCAGCAGTTTCAGGGGCGTTGGCAATCAGCCCCAGCATTTT.

CDR3 residues: CASSTMAQGLSDTEAFF. DNA for the CDR3: TGTGCCAGCTCAACTATGGCGCAGGGGCTTTCGGACACTGAAGCTTTCTTT. This rearrangement joins TRBV18 to TRBJ1-1; D possibly corresponds to TRBD1 (6 bases). This CDR3 has 17 amino acids. Per germline, CDR1 KGHSH and CDR2 LQKENI. Trimming pared 5 bases from V and 3 bases from J, leaving 22 bases between.

The rearrangement uses TRBV7-3 and TRBJ2-5, with D perhaps matching TRBD2 (6 bases). V gave up 6 bases and J gave up 3 bases, with 11 bases separating them. The length of the CDR3 is 13 residues. Germline V gene data show CDR1 as SGHTA and CDR2 as FQGTGA. Written as DNA, the CDR3 is TGTGCCAGCAGAGCGGGCATAGAAGAGACCCAGTACTTC. It encodes CASRAGIEETQYF.

The rearrangement joins TRBV10-3 to TRBJ2-2, with a tentative D call TRBD1 (6 bases). The CDR3 contains 14 residues. The V gene lost 11 bases and the J gene lost 7 bases, with 20 bases spanning the gap. Germline CDR1 reads ENHRY; CDR2 reads SYGVKD. CDR3 nucleotides: TGTGCCGCGGGCGAACAGGGAACGGACGGGGAGCTGTTTTTT. Protein sequence: CAAGEQGTDGELFF.